There are many counts of the clone carrying this TCR beta chain. TCRdb passed the 5' RACE reads through MiXCR, listing each CDR3 protein once. This sample has roughly 1.6 million distinct CDR3 sequences, with roughly 35% found just once. Among all donors, each was a healthy Caucasian. The data are from a study of identical twins. The sequenced sample consisted of cord blood. The receptor was derived from a newborn girl in good health.

The CDR3 coding sequence is TGTGCCATCGGCGGGGTCACAGATACGCAGTATTTT. This codes for CAIGGVTDTQYF. The rearrangement uses TRBV10-3 and TRBJ2-3, with D tentatively TRBD2 (6 bases). V lost 8 bases, J lost 2 bases, and 8 bases lay in between. The V gene's germline CDR1 is ENHRY and CDR2 SYGVKD. The CDR3 is 12 amino acids.